A single sample is the source of the 10 T cell receptor beta chains below, sequenced in a study of T cell changes during pregnancy in multiple sclerosis. Method: immunoSEQ multiplex PCR; TCRdb's copy keeps in-frame clones and lacks some. The sample shows fewer than 80,000 clones, more than 70% of them seen only once. The sequencing used peripheral blood, collected in the first trimester of pregnancy. The receptors derive from a female donor in good health, enrolled as a control in a pregnancy study.

The V and J genes are TRBV7-9 and TRBJ2-5; D possibly corresponds to TRBD2 (6 bases). Germline assignment: CDR1 SEHNR and CDR2 FQNEAQ (reference sequence). V was clipped by 2 bases and J by 5 bases, with 12 bases between them. The CDR3 loop spans 14 amino acids. The CDR3, as DNA: TGTGCCAGCAGCTTACAGGGTGGAGGGGAGACCCAGTACTTC. Amino acids: CASSLQGGGETQYF.

CDR3 bases: TGTGCCAGCAGACGGGGGGGCCAAGATACGCAGTATTTT. Translation: CASRRGGQDTQYF. This chain uses TRBV4-2 with TRBJ2-3, with 8 bases aligning to TRBD2. CDR1 LGHNA and CDR2 YNFKEQ come from the germline V gene. Trimming cost V 6 bases and J 5 bases; bases outside gene matches: 4. The CDR3 covers 13 residues.

The chain links TRBV7-2 to TRBJ2-1, with a tentative D call TRBD2 (7 bases). The CDR3 totals 16 residues. V was pared by 1 base and J by 4 bases, with 14 bases between. The germline gives CDR1 SGHTA, CDR2 FQGNSA. CDR3 bases: TGTGCCAGCAGCTTAGTGGGGGCGGGGGTATACAATGAGCAGTTCTTC. Amino acids: CASSLVGAGVYNEQFF.

This clone was counted a single time. The chain couples TRBV28 to TRBJ1-5; 7 nucleotides align to TRBD1. Germline V lookup: CDR1 MDHEN, CDR2 SYDVKM. Trimming at V came to 6 bases and at J to 7 bases, leaving 9 bases not matched to a gene. The CDR3 is 14 residues long. In DNA, the CDR3 is TGTGCCAGCAGGCTCGGACAGGCGGGGCAGCCCCAGCATTTT. Encoded protein: CASRLGQAGQPQHF. The full variable domain, completed using reference TRBV28 and TRBJ1-5, is DVKVTQSSRYLVKRTGEKVFLECVQDMDHENMFWYRQDPGLGLRLIYFSYDVKMKEKGDIPEGYSVSREKKERFSLILESASTNQTSMYLCASRLGQAGQPQHFGDGTRLSIL.

This clone was observed many times. The chain carries TRBV19 and TRBJ2-3; no clear D gene. The CDR3 has 14 amino acids. The germline V and J ends were trimmed by 3 bases and 0 bases, with 7 bases remaining between them. The V gene's germline CDR1 is LNHDA and CDR2 SQIVND (reference sequence). Here the CDR3 reads CASSISTSTDTQYF. The DNA of the CDR3 is TGTGCCAGTAGTATCTCTACTAGCACAGATACGCAGTATTTT.

The CDR3 nucleotides are TGCGCCAGCAGCCTGACCGGGACAGGGGGCAGTGGAGACACCGGGGAGCTGTTTTTT. Translation: CASSLTGTGGSGDTGELFF. The gene calls are TRBV5-1 and TRBJ2-2, with 12 bases lining up with TRBD1. Germline lookup yields CDR1 SGHRS and CDR2 YFSETQ. The ends lost 4 bases at V and 3 bases at J; junction bases unmatched: 13. The CDR3 extends over 19 amino acids. Combining the CDR3 with reference TRBV5-1 and TRBJ2-2 gives the whole variable domain KAGVTQTPRYLIKTRGQQVTLSCSPISGHRSVSWYQQTPGQGLQFLFEYFSETQRNKGNFPGRFSGRQFSNSRSEMNVSTLELGDSALYLCASSLTGTGGSGDTGELFFGEGSRLTVL.

This chain uses TRBV14 with TRBJ2-4, with TRBD1 identical over 7 bases. The J segment lost 9 bases and the V segment lost 1 base, leaving 18 bases of the junction unmatched. CDR1 and CDR2 from the germline V gene are SGHDN and FVKESK. There are 18 residues in the CDR3. The chain's CDR3 is CASSQASNLGGHWSIQYF. The CDR3 DNA is TGTGCCAGCAGCCAAGCGTCCAACCTAGGGGGCCATTGGTCCATTCAGTACTTC.

The rearrangement uses TRBV5-1 and TRBJ1-4, with TRBD1 matching 7 bases. CDR1 is SGHRS, CDR2 YFSETQ, per germline. The CDR3 loop spans 14 amino acids. The junction had 8 bases not matched to a gene; V was cut back by 7 bases and J by 5 bases. This CDR3 is CASREGTANEKLFF. The CDR3 DNA reads TGCGCCAGCCGTGAAGGGACAGCAAATGAAAAACTGTTTTTT.

The chain recombines TRBV7-6 with TRBJ2-4, with TRBD1 matching 10 bases. V was clipped by 4 bases and J by 5 bases; unmatched bases: 2. Germline CDR1 is SGHVS and CDR2 is FNYEAQ. This CDR3 comprises 14 residues. For the CDR3, the DNA is TGTGCCAGCAGCTGGGGACAGGGGCAAAACATTCAGTACTTC. Translating gives CASSWGQGQNIQYF.

The V gene is TRBV6-6, the J gene TRBJ1-2; maybe TRBD1 (6 bases). This CDR3 spans 12 amino acids. The V and J ends lost 6 bases and 6 bases respectively, with 11 bases between them. Per the germline V gene, CDR1 is MNHNY and CDR2 is SVGAGI (reference sequence). The CDR3 here is CASRGGPDGYTF. CDR3 in DNA: TGTGCCAGCAGGGGGGGGCCGGATGGCTACACCTTC.